Listed here are 13 T cell receptor beta chains from one sample, sequenced in a study of blood T cell repertoires in COVID-19 (dated by TCRdb to 2019 to 2021). Library preparation used the immunoSEQ multiplex PCR assay. TCRdb took over this immuneACCESS table, retaining in-frame rearrangements with V and J assigned. Such tables are incomplete; in checked studies, under half of the missing clones stem from an unresolved V gene, and the remainder is unexplained. The sample table shows 220,000 or so clones, and around 83% are seen once. The ten largest clones capture less than 9.5% of the sample. Sequences were obtained from peripheral blood. The origin of the receptors is a woman aged 80 or older with COVID-19, enrolled during active disease.

The chain couples TRBV2 to TRBJ2-6, with D tentatively TRBD2 (5 bases). Germline V gene sequence: CDR1 SNHLY, CDR2 FYNNEI. V lost 6 bases, J lost 14 bases, and 14 bases lay in between. CDR3 size: 12 residues. The CDR3 here is CASRRLTDFLTF. The CDR3 DNA is TGTGCCAGCAGAAGGTTAACGGACTTCCTGACTTTC. The full variable domain, its missing parts supplied by reference TRBV2 and TRBJ2-6, is EPEVTQTPSHQVTQMGQEVILRCVPISNHLYFYWYRQILGQKVEFLVSFYNNEISEKSEIFDDQFSVERPDGSNFTLKIRSTKLEDSAMYFCASRRLTDFLTFGAGSRLTVL.

The chain links TRBV19 to TRBJ1-2; TRBD1 matches at 9 bases. The CDR3 has 14 residues. The V gene's germline CDR1 is LNHDA and CDR2 SQIVND (reference sequence). V shed 4 bases, J shed 6 bases, and the junction held 6 bases outside the gene matches. CDR3 DNA sequence: TGTGCCAGTAGTACCGGGGGGACAGGGCATGGCTACACCTTC. Translation gives CASSTGGTGHGYTF. Variable domain in full (rest from reference TRBV19 and TRBJ1-2): DGGITQSPKYLFRKEGQNVTLSCEQNLNHDAMYWYRQDPGQGLRLIYYSQIVNDFQKGDIAEGYSVSREKKESFPLTVTSAQKNPTAFYLCASSTGGTGHGYTFGSGTRLTVV.

The CDR3 protein is CASSLGTGGWTEAFF. The CDR3, as DNA: TGCGCCAGCAGCTTGGGGACAGGTGGGTGGACTGAAGCTTTCTTT. The chain is built from TRBV5-1 and TRBJ1-1; 7 positions match TRBD1. The V and J ends lost 0 bases and 5 bases, in that order; junction bases with no gene match: 7. This CDR3 contains 15 residues. Looked up from germline, CDR1 is SGHRS and CDR2 is YFSETQ.

The chain combines TRBV13 with TRBJ2-7; D is possibly TRBD1 (5 bases). The CDR3 contains 13 residues. CDR1 is PRHDT and CDR2 is FYEKMQ in the germline V gene (reference sequence). Trimming left V 5 bases short and J 2 bases short, with 10 bases between. The CDR3 DNA is TGTGCCAGCAGCATCGACAGAACCTACGAGCAGTACTTC. Translation: CASSIDRTYEQYF.

The J gene is TRBJ2-3, the V gene TRBV5-8; 8 nucleotides match TRBD1. Germline V gene lookup returns CDR1 SGHTS and CDR2 YDEGEE. This CDR3 has 14 amino acids. V was clipped by 2 bases and J by 3 bases; unmatched bases: 2. The DNA of the CDR3 is TGTGCCAGCAGCTTTCACAGGGGGACAGATACGCAGTATTTT. Its protein is CASSFHRGTDTQYF. Based on the CDR3 plus reference TRBV5-8 and TRBJ2-3, the full variable domain is EAGVTQSPTHLIKTRGQQATLRCSPISGHTSVYWYQQALGLGLQFLLWYDEGEERNRGNFPPRFSGRQFPNYSSELNVNALELEDSALYLCASSFHRGTDTQYFGPGTRLTVL.

The chain has TRBV6-5 and TRBJ1-2, with a tentative D call TRBD1 (6 bases). The V end lost 6 bases, the J end lost 4 bases, and 12 bases lay between the germline ends. Germline V CDR1 and CDR2: MNHEY, SVGAGI. The CDR3 spans 13 residues. The chain's CDR3 is CASRTGGLYGYTF. The CDR3, as DNA: TGTGCCAGCAGGACGGGGGGGCTCTATGGCTACACCTTC.

The V and J genes are TRBV18 and TRBJ2-7; TRBD1 agrees at 9 bases. Germline-derived CDR1 and CDR2 are KGHSH and LQKENI. Trimming cost V 3 bases and J 2 bases; bases outside gene matches: 11. This CDR3 spans 17 amino acids. This CDR3 reads CASSPIQGALGTYEQYF. The CDR3 DNA reads as TGTGCCAGCTCACCCATACAGGGGGCACTTGGGACCTACGAGCAGTACTTC. Full variable domain (remainder filled in from reference TRBV18 and TRBJ2-7): NAGVMQNPRHLVRRRGQEARLRCSPMKGHSHVYWYRQLPEEGLKFMVYLQKENIIDESGMPKERFSAEFPKEGPSILRIQQVVRGDSAAYFCASSPIQGALGTYEQYFGPGTRLTVT.

The V gene is TRBV2, the J gene TRBJ1-2, with 8 bases aligning to TRBD1. The CDR3 is made up of 14 amino acids. After removal of 9 bases from V and 6 bases from J, the junction contained 12 bases not matched to a gene. CDR1 is SNHLY, CDR2 FYNNEI, per germline. The CDR3 here is CASLTGGYSNGYTF. In nucleotides, the CDR3 is TGTGCCAGTTTAACAGGGGGTTACTCCAATGGCTACACCTTC.

This chain uses TRBV24-1 with TRBJ1-1; D unclear. V was shortened by 7 bases and J by 1 base, with 9 bases between the two germline ends. Germline V gene lookup returns CDR1 KGHDR and CDR2 SFDVKD. This CDR3 is built from 13 residues. The CDR3: CATRETGNTEAFF. In nucleotides, the CDR3 is TGTGCCACCAGAGAGACGGGGAACACTGAAGCTTTCTTT.

This chain links TRBV11-2 with TRBJ1-3; weak D call: TRBD1 (5 bases). CDR3 length equals 16 residues. Trimming left V 1 base short and J 1 base short, with 11 bases between. Looked up from germline, CDR1 is SGHAT and CDR2 is FQNNGV. CDR3 sequence reads: CASSLGLTVSGNTIYF. DNA for the CDR3: TGTGCCAGCAGCTTAGGTTTGACAGTTTCTGGAAACACCATATATTTT.

The chain uses TRBV7-2 and TRBJ2-7; 7 nucleotides match TRBD1. Germline lookup yields CDR1 SGHTA and CDR2 FQGNSA. This CDR3 is built from 14 residues. V lost 4 bases, J lost 4 bases, and 7 bases stayed unmatched. CDR3 protein: CASSSRQGYYEQYF. CDR3 nucleotides: TGTGCCAGCAGCTCCCGACAGGGATATTACGAGCAGTACTTC.

A single count supports this clone. This chain connects TRBV6-2 or TRBV6-3 to TRBJ2-3; perhaps TRBD2 as D (6 bases). The length of the CDR3 is 17 residues. Per the germline V gene, CDR1 is MNHEY and CDR2 is SVGEGT. V lost 4 bases, J lost 2 bases, and 19 bases lay in between. Here the CDR3 DNA reads TGTGCCAGCAGTTCCCCCCTTATGGCGGGGTTCACAGATACGCAGTATTTT. Protein sequence: CASSSPLMAGFTDTQYF.

This clone was found once. The chain is built from TRBV18 and TRBJ2-5, with 8 bases lining up with TRBD1. Germline lookup yields CDR1 KGHSH and CDR2 LQKENI. J lost 1 base, V lost 4 bases, and 8 bases had no gene match. The CDR3 has 16 amino acids. The CDR3 loop reads CASSLQGALAQETQYF. The CDR3 nucleotides are TGTGCCAGCTCACTTCAGGGGGCTTTAGCCCAAGAGACCCAGTACTTC.